Given below is one TCR beta chain in context. Its antigen is undetermined. Here immunoSEQ multiplex PCR was the method, and the copy in TCRdb shows in-frame clones only, minus some. The profile covers 80,000 to 95,000 clones, with nearly 90% appearing a single time and more than 0.65% taken by the ten largest. The sample originates from a study of OX40 agonist ivuxolimab in advanced cancers. As for the study in general: Patients received the agonistic anti-OX40 (CD134) antibody ivuxolimab. Patients were dosed intravenously with ivuxolimab at 0.01 to 10 mg/kg every 2 weeks. Study conclusions and caveats: At 0.1 to 3.0 mg/kg, CD4+ and CD8+ blood T cells expanded clonally by week 6.

Autoimmune disease history or systemic immunosuppression barred patients. There are 14 residues in the CDR3. CDR1 is GTSNPN, CDR2 SVGIG, per germline (reference sequence). V lost 1 base and J 0 bases, leaving 7 bases between the germline ends. Sequences were derived from CD4+ or CD8+ T cells sorted from blood, sampled in a trial of the OX40 agonist ivuxolimab. The receptor's source is an adult with an advanced solid tumor such as melanoma, head and neck, liver or kidney cancer. This chain connects TRBV30 to TRBJ1-3, with D perhaps matching TRBD1 (5 bases). DNA for the CDR3: TGTGCCTGGAGTGGGGGGTTCTCTGGAAACACCATATATTTT. It yields the protein CAWSGGFSGNTIYF.